The clone carrying this T cell receptor (beta chain) was observed a few times. Its antigen remains unidentified. The data originate from a study of post-analysis software for immune sequencing data. Study-level background: Some patients lacked subtype; others had relapsing-remitting, secondary progressive or progressive-relapsing disease. General study points: Batch-matched samples strongly co-clustered by F measure. Patients carried four or five TRBV segments more frequently than controls did, and TRBV5-6, TRBV5-1 and TRBV20-1 were among them. Significantly lower normalized Chao1 diversity was found in patients with multiple sclerosis relative to controls.

Unique molecular identifiers had been added to the TCR beta cDNA libraries. The source material, roughly 0.9 to 11 million T cells, gave rise to approximately 520,000 cDNA molecules. TCRdb re-analysed the PCR reads in MiXCR, keeping a single row per CDR3 protein. Of roughly 400,000 distinct CDR3 sequences listed, 30% to 40% were seen once; the top ten hold approximately 7.7%. The CDR3 has 15 amino acids. Germline V CDR1 and CDR2: SEHNR, FQNEAQ (reference sequence). Trimming took off 1 base at V and 7 bases at J, with 16 bases between the two ends. This clonotype was sampled from a girl aged 2-9 years with multiple sclerosis. V is TRBV7-9 and J is TRBJ1-1, with D unclear. Sequencing was done on a sample of blood. The DNA for the CDR3 is TGTGCCAGCAGCTTAGTGGCCGGTCGAGGAGTTGAAGCTTTCTTT. Amino acid sequence: CASSLVAGRGVEAFF.